The 17 T cell receptor beta chains given below trace back to one sample, sequenced in a study of vaccination effects on CD4 cells after COVID-19. Culture proceeded for approximately nine days, and CD4+ T cells were then isolated. What these receptors recognize is not known. Some clones are missing from TCRdb's copy, which holds only in-frame ones; the method was immunoSEQ multiplex PCR. The sample contains about 74,000 clones, more than 70% of which appear only once. The sample in question was CD4+ T cells from PBMCs cultured without peptide, obtained before COVID-19 vaccination. The source is a human donor who received a COVID-19 vaccine.

The chain is built from TRBV7-9 and TRBJ1-4; TRBD1 aligns across 9 bases. Trimming at V came to 5 bases and at J to 7 bases, leaving 5 bases not matched to a gene. The CDR3 loop spans 14 amino acids. Germline values: CDR1 SEHNR, CDR2 FQNEAQ (reference sequence). The CDR3 DNA reads TGTGCCAGCAGCAACAGGGGGCTGGTTGAAAAACTGTTTTTT. Translated, it gives CASSNRGLVEKLFF. Combining the CDR3 with reference TRBV7-9 and TRBJ1-4 gives the whole variable domain DTGVSQNPRHKITKRGQNVTFRCDPISEHNRLYWYRQTLGQGPEFLTYFQNEAQLEKSRLLSDRFSAERPKGSFSTLEIQRTEQGDSAMYLCASSNRGLVEKLFFGSGTQLSVL.

The genes are TRBV12-5 and TRBJ2-1, with TRBD2 matching over 8 bases. This CDR3 region has 14 residues. CDR1 is LGHNT, CDR2 FRNRAP, per germline. V was pared by 6 bases and J by 4 bases, with 5 bases of the junction left unmatched. The CDR3 DNA sequence: TGTGCTAGTGGCCCCGGGGGGGGGTACAATGAGCAGTTCTTC. Translating it yields CASGPGGGYNEQFF.

V gene TRBV5-6 combines with J gene TRBJ1-6; TRBD1 is a possible D gene (5 bases). V was trimmed by 4 bases and J by 9 bases, leaving 14 bases between them. Per germline, CDR1 SGHDT and CDR2 YYEEEE. This CDR3 has 14 residues. The CDR3 protein is CASSPSGFSSPLHF. In DNA, the CDR3 is TGTGCCAGCAGCCCGTCAGGGTTCTCTTCACCCCTCCACTTT.

The chain couples TRBV5-8 to TRBJ2-7; 8 bases fit TRBD2. The J segment lost 5 bases and the V segment lost 1 base, leaving 8 bases of the junction unmatched. There are 15 residues in the CDR3. The germline gives CDR1 SGHTS, CDR2 YDEGEE. The CDR3: CASSLLGGGIHEQYV. CDR3 coding DNA: TGTGCCAGCAGCTTGTTGGGCGGGGGGATCCACGAGCAGTACGTC.

The chain uses TRBV2 and TRBJ2-1; no definite D call. Per germline, CDR1 SNHLY and CDR2 FYNNEI. V was trimmed by 6 bases and J by 5 bases, leaving 17 bases between them. The CDR3 is 15 residues long. The CDR3 DNA sequence: TGTGCCAGCAGCGCCGCCCCCCAGATTGACAATGAGCAGTTCTTC. It yields the protein CASSAAPQIDNEQFF.

V usage is TRBV5-1 and J usage is TRBJ1-1; the D gene is possibly TRBD1 (5 bases). V lost 0 bases to trimming and J lost 1 base, with 10 bases between them. The CDR3 has 15 amino acids. Germline V lookup: CDR1 SGHRS, CDR2 YFSETQ. CDR3 in DNA: TGCGCCAGCAGCTTGGATGGGGCGACGAACACTGAAGCTTTCTTT. Encoded protein: CASSLDGATNTEAFF.

The rearrangement links TRBV11-1 to TRBJ1-6; 7 nucleotides match TRBD1. The CDR3 runs 13 residues. The J segment lost 10 bases and the V segment lost 5 bases, leaving 5 bases of the junction unmatched. CDR1 is SGHAT, CDR2 FQDESV, per germline (reference sequence). The CDR3 DNA sequence: TGTGCCAGCAGCCGGGACAGAGGATCACCCCTCCACTTT. This gives the protein CASSRDRGSPLHF.

CDR3 region: CASRRQGGTGELFF. The CDR3 DNA follows: TGTGCCAGCAGACGACAGGGAGGTACCGGGGAGCTGTTTTTT. The V and J genes are TRBV6-5 and TRBJ2-2, with a weak D call TRBD1 (7 bases). The germline CDR1 and CDR2 sequences are MNHEY and SVGAGI. The CDR3 loop spans 14 amino acids. Trimming pared 6 bases from V and 5 bases from J, leaving 13 bases between.

The chain combines TRBV7-9 with TRBJ2-2, with D perhaps TRBD2 (5 bases). V lost 3 bases, J lost 4 bases, and 12 bases lay in between. The CDR3 loop spans 15 amino acids. Per germline, CDR1 SEHNR and CDR2 FQNEAQ (reference sequence). CDR3 amino acids: CASSFQAEGTGELFF. In nucleotides, the CDR3 is TGTGCCAGCAGCTTCCAGGCCGAGGGCACCGGGGAGCTGTTTTTT. Based on the CDR3 plus reference TRBV7-9 and TRBJ2-2, the full variable domain is DTGVSQNPRHKITKRGQNVTFRCDPISEHNRLYWYRQTLGQGPEFLTYFQNEAQLEKSRLLSDRFSAERPKGSFSTLEIQRTEQGDSAMYLCASSFQAEGTGELFFGEGSRLTVL.

This clone was observed a handful of times. The rearrangement uses TRBV3-1 (or the pseudogene TRBV3-2) and TRBJ1-3, with no clear D. The V gene's germline CDR1 is LGHDT and CDR2 YNNKEL (reference sequence). The CDR3 is 15 amino acids. V was cut by 8 bases and J by 0 bases, with 14 bases left in between. In nucleotides, the CDR3 is TGTGCCAGCTCACGGACGTTTAGCTCTGGAAACACCATATATTTT. Protein: CASSRTFSSGNTIYF.

The V and J genes are TRBV29-1 and TRBJ2-1; D unclear. V dropped 0 bases and J dropped 5 bases, with 14 bases sitting between them. Per the germline V gene, CDR1 is SQVTM and CDR2 is ANQGSEA. The CDR3 length is 15 residues. The CDR3 reads CSVEDTWRGDNEQFF. The CDR3, as DNA: TGCAGCGTTGAAGATACGTGGAGAGGAGACAATGAGCAGTTCTTC.

The chain links TRBV28 to TRBJ2-7, with D unclear. Per germline, CDR1 MDHEN and CDR2 SYDVKM. The CDR3 consists of 13 residues. Trimming took off 2 bases at V and 5 bases at J, with 10 bases between the two ends. Written as DNA, the CDR3 is TGTGCCAGCAGTTTACACGGCGTACACGAGCAGTACGTC. Translating it yields CASSLHGVHEQYV.

J is TRBJ1-2 and V is TRBV27; 10 bases line up with TRBD1. Per germline, CDR1 MNHEY and CDR2 SMNVEV (reference sequence). The V segment lost 2 bases and the J segment 8 bases; nucleotides outside the gene matches: 8. The CDR3 covers 15 residues. The CDR3 DNA is TGTGCCAGCAGTTTAAAGGGACAGGGGATGGTGGGCTACACCTTC. This codes for CASSLKGQGMVGYTF.

The chain recombines TRBV28 with TRBJ1-2, with D hard to call. The CDR3 loop spans 14 amino acids. The V end lost 3 bases, the J end lost 2 bases, and 10 bases lay between the germline ends. Germline V CDR1 and CDR2: MDHEN, SYDVKM. CDR3 DNA: TGTGCCAGCAGTTTTGTGGGGAAGAACTATGGCTACACCTTC. Encoded protein: CASSFVGKNYGYTF.

The rearrangement joins TRBV27 to TRBJ1-3; D is unclear. The CDR3 totals 15 residues. Trimming removed 5 bases at V and 4 bases at J, with 15 bases between. The germline CDR1 and CDR2 sequences are MNHEY and SMNVEV (reference sequence). The CDR3 DNA sequence: TGTGCCAGCAGTGAAGGACTGGCCCAAGGAAACACCATATATTTT. This translates into CASSEGLAQGNTIYF.

CDR3 DNA: TGTGCCAGTACCCTTTCCGGGACAGGACTTTTAGGTGGTGGCTACACCTTC. Its protein is CASTLSGTGLLGGGYTF. V gene TRBV19 combines with J gene TRBJ1-2; 8 bases are a match to TRBD1. Germline V gene sequence: CDR1 LNHDA, CDR2 SQIVND (reference sequence). This CDR3 has 17 amino acids. V shed 7 bases, J shed 7 bases, and the junction held 20 bases outside the gene matches.

This clone was seen a single time. This chain joins TRBV28 and TRBJ2-1; 9 bases map to TRBD2. V shed 7 bases, J shed 6 bases, and the junction held 4 bases outside the gene matches. Germline V gene lookup returns CDR1 MDHEN and CDR2 SYDVKM. CDR3 length: 13 residues. CDR3 coding DNA: TGTGCCAGCACCCGGACTAGCGTCAATGAGCAGTTCTTC. Translation: CASTRTSVNEQFF.